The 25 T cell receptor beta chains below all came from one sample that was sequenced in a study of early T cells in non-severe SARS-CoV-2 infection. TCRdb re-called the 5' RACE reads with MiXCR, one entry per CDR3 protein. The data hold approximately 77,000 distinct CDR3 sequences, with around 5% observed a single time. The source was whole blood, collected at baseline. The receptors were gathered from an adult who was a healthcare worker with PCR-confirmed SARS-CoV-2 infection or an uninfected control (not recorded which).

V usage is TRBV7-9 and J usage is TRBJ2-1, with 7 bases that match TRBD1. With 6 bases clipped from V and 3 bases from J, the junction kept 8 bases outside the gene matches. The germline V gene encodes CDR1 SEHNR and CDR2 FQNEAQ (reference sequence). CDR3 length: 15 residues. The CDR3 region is CASSGPGQNYNEQFF. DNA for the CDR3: TGTGCCAGCAGTGGCCCGGGACAGAACTACAATGAGCAGTTCTTC.

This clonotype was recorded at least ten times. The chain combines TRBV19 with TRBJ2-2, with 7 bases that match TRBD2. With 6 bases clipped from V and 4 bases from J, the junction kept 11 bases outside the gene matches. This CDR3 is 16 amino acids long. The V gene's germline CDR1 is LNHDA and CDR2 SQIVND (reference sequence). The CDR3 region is CASRRTSSPGTGELFF. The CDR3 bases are TGTGCCAGTAGGAGGACTAGTTCTCCGGGCACCGGGGAGCTGTTTTTT.

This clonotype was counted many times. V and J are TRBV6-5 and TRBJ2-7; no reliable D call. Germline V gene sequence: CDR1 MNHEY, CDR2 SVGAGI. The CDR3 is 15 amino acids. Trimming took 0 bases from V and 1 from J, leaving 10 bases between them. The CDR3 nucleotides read TGTGCCAGCAGTTACTCCCCCGCGACGTCCTACGAGCAGTACTTC. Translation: CASSYSPATSYEQYF.

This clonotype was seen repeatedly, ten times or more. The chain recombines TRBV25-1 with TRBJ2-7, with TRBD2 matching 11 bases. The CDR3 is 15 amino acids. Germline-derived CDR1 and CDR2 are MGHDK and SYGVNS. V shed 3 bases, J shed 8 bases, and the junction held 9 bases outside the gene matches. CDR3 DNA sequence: TGTGCCAGCAGTGAGAGGCTAGCGGGAGGACTGAAGCAGTACTTC. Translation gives CASSERLAGGLKQYF.

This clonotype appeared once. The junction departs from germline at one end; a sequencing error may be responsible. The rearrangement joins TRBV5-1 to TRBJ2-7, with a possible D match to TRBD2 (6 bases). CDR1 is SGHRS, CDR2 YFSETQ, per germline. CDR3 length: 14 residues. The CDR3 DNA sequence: TGCGCCAGCAGCTTGCGGGAGTCTTCCTACGAGCAGCACTTC. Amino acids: CASSLRESSYEQHF.

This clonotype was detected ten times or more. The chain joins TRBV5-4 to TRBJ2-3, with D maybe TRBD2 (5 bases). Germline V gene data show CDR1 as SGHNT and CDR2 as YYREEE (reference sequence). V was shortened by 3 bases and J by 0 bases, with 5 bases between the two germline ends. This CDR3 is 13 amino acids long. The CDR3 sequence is CASSWTSTDTQYF. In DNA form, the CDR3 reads TGTGCCAGCAGCTGGACTAGCACAGATACGCAGTATTTT.

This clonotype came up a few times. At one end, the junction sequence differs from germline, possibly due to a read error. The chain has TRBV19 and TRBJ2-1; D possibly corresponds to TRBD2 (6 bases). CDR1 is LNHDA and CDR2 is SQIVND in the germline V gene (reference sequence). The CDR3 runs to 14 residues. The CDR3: CASSNRDSDNEQFF. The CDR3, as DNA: TGTGCCAGTAGTAACCGGGACTCCGACAATGAGCAGTTCTTC.

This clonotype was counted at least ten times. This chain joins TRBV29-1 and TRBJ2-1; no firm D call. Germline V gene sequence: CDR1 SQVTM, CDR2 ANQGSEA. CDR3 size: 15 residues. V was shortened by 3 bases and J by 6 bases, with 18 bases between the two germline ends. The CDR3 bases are TGCAGCGTTGATAAGGCCTCAGCACCTACCAATGAGCAGTTCTTC. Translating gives CSVDKASAPTNEQFF.

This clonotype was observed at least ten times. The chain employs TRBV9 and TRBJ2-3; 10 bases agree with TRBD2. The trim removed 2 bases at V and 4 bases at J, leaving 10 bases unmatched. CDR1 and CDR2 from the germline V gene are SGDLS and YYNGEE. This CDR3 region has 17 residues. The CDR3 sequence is CASSVGRASGSADTQYF. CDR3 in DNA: TGTGCCAGCAGCGTTGGAAGGGCTAGCGGGAGTGCAGATACGCAGTATTTT.

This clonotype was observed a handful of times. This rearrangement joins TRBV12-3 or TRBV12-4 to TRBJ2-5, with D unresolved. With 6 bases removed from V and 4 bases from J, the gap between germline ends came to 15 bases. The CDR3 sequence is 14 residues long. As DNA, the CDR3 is TGTGCCAGCAGATATGCGAGCCGGCGAGAGACCCAGTACTTC. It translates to CASRYASRRETQYF.

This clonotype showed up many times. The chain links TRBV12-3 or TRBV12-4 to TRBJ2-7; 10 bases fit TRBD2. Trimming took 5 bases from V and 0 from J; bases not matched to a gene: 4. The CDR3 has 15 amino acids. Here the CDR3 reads CASSPWTSGSYEQYF. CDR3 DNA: TGTGCCAGCAGTCCTTGGACTAGCGGCTCCTACGAGCAGTACTTC.

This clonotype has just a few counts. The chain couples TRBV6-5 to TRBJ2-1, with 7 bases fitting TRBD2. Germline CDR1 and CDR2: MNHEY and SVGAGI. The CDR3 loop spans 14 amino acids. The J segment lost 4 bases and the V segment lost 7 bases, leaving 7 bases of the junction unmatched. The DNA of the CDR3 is TGTGCCAGCAAGTTTAGCGGGTCTTACAATGAGCAGTTCTTC. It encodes CASKFSGSYNEQFF.

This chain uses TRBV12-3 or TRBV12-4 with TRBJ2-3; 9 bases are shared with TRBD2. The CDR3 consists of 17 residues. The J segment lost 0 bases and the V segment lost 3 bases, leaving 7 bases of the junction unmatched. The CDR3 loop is CASSLPSGIPSTDTQYF. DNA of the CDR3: TGTGCCAGCAGTTTGCCTAGCGGGATCCCTAGCACAGATACGCAGTATTTT.

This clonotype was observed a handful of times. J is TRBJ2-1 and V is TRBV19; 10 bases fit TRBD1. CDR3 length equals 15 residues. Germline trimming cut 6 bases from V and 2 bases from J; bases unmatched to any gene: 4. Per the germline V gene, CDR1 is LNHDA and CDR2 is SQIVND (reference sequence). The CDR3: CASRSGQGPYNEQFF. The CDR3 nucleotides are TGTGCCAGTAGGTCGGGACAGGGGCCCTACAATGAGCAGTTCTTC.

The DNA for the CDR3 is TGTGCCATCAGGGAGGGACTTGGCAATTCCTACGAGCAGTACTTC. Protein sequence: CAIREGLGNSYEQYF. The rearrangement uses TRBV10-3 and TRBJ2-7, with D tentatively TRBD2 (6 bases). V was shortened by 6 bases and J by 1 base, with 16 bases between the two germline ends. Germline values: CDR1 ENHRY, CDR2 SYGVKD. The CDR3 has 15 residues.

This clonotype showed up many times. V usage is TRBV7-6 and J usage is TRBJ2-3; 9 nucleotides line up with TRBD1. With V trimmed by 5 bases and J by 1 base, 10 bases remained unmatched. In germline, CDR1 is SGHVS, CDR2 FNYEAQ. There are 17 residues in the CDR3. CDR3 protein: CASSPYRQGGGTDTQYF. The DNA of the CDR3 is TGTGCCAGCAGCCCCTACCGACAGGGGGGGGGCACAGATACGCAGTATTTT. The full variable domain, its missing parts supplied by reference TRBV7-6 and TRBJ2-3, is GAGVSQSPRYKVTKRGQDVALRCDPISGHVSLYWYRQALGQGPEFLTYFNYEAQQDKSGLPNDRFSAERPEGSISTLTIQRTEQRDSAMYRCASSPYRQGGGTDTQYFGPGTRLTVL.

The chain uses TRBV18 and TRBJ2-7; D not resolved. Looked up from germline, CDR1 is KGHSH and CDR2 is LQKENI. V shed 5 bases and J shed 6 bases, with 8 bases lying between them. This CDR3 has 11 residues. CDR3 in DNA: TGTGCCAGCTCATCAACGGGCGAGCAGTACTTC. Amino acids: CASSSTGEQYF.

Written as DNA, the CDR3 is TGTGCCAGCAGTTACTCGGGTCTTAAGGTCGGGAGCTCCTACGAGCAGTACTTC. Residues: CASSYSGLKVGSSYEQYF. J is TRBJ2-7 and V is TRBV6-5; tentative D call: TRBD2 (6 bases). V was cut by 0 bases and J by 0 bases, with 18 bases left in between. Germline CDR1 and CDR2: MNHEY and SVGAGI. This CDR3 is 18 amino acids long.

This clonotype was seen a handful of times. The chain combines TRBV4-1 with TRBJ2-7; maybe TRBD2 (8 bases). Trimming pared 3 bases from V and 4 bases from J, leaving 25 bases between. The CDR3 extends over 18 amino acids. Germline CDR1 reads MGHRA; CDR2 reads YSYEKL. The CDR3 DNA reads TGCGCCAGCAGCCAGACAGGGAGCAAGCGGGAGATGGATTACGAGCAGTACTTC. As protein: CASSQTGSKREMDYEQYF.

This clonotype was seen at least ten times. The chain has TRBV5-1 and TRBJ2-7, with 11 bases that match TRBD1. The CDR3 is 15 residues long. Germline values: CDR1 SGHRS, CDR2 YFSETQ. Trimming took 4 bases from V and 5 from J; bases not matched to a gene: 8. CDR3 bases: TGCGCCAGCAGCCTCAGGACAGGGGGCAGCGACGAGCAGTACTTC. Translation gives CASSLRTGGSDEQYF.

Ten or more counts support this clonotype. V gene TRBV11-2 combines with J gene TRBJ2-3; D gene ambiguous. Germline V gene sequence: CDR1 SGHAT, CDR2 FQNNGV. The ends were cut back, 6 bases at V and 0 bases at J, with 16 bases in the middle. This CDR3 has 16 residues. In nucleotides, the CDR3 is TGTGCCAGCAGATTAACGGGTCGTCAGAGCACAGATACGCAGTATTTT. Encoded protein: CASRLTGRQSTDTQYF.

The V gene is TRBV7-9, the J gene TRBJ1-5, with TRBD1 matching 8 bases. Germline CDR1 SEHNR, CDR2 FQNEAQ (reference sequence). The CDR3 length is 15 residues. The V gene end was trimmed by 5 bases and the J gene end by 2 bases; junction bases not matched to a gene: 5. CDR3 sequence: CASSGRGPGNQPQHF. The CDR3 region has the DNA TGTGCCAGCAGCGGCAGGGGGCCAGGCAATCAGCCCCAGCATTTT.

The chain's CDR3 is CASSSSLAGVADTQYF. The CDR3 bases are TGCGCCAGCAGCTCCTCACTAGCGGGAGTCGCGGATACGCAGTATTTT. The chain recombines TRBV5-1 with TRBJ2-3; 11 bases map to TRBD2. Germline CDR1 and CDR2: SGHRS and YFSETQ. The CDR3 consists of 16 residues. The trim removed 3 bases at V and 6 bases at J, leaving 9 bases unmatched. The whole variable domain, remainder taken from reference TRBV5-1 and TRBJ2-3, is KAGVTQTPRYLIKTRGQQVTLSCSPISGHRSVSWYQQTPGQGLQFLFEYFSETQRNKGNFPGRFSGRQFSNSRSEMNVSTLELGDSALYLCASSSSLAGVADTQYFGPGTRLTVL.

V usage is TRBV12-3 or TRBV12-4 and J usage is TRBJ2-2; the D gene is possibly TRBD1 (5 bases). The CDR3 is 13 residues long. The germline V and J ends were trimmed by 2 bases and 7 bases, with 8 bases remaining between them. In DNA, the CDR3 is TGTGCCAGCAGTTTAAGCCAGGGCGGGGAGCTGTTTTTT. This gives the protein CASSLSQGGELFF.

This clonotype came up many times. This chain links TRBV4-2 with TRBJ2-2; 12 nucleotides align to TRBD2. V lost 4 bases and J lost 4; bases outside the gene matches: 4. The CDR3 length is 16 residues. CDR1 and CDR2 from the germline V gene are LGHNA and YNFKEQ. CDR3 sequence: CASSLRLAGATGELFF. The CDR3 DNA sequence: TGTGCCAGCAGCCTTAGACTAGCGGGAGCCACCGGGGAGCTGTTTTTT.